This TCR beta chain was recovered during a study of T cell responses to AZD1222 COVID-19 vaccine. About this clone itself: Antigen specificity is unknown.

TCRdb keeps only in-frame clones here, not all; method: immunoSEQ multiplex PCR. The data contain about 92,000 clones, about 90% of them singletons. With 1 base clipped from V and 2 bases from J, the junction kept 3 bases outside the gene matches. CDR3 length: 16 residues. Germline CDR1 reads SGHVS; CDR2 reads FQNEAQ. Study-level results: The reported proportion of spike-specific TCRs targeting unmutated variant regions was nearly half.

The clonotype comes from an adult in good health. The chain couples TRBV7-8 to TRBJ1-3, with TRBD1 matching over 9 bases. The sample here was peripheral blood, taken on day 0 of AZD1222 vaccination. The CDR3 here is CASSLVWTGAGNTIYF. CDR3 nucleotides: TGTGCCAGCAGCTTAGTTTGGACAGGGGCTGGAAACACCATATATTTT.